This T cell receptor (beta chain) was sequenced for a study of CD8+ T cells in alopecia areata. Regarding treatment: oral pan-JAK inhibitor, 5-10 mg twice daily. Deletions cut 11 bases from V and 1 base from J, with 14 bases between. This CDR3 has 13 amino acids. CDR1 and CDR2 (germline): ENHRY, SYGVKD. This clone was observed a few times. Its antigen is unknown. Once RNA had been extracted, it was reverse transcribed into cDNA to act as the sequencing template. Profiling relied on immunoSEQ multiplex PCR, and the TCRdb table lists in-frame clones only, not all of them. The sample has some 170,000 clones, approximately 52% seen once; the top ten hold 16%. Notes on the study in general: Amid tofacitinib therapy, many expanded lesional clones stayed present in scalp and blood.

The sequence was collected from a human donor with alopecia areata. Material: CD4+ T cells sorted from blood, obtained between weeks 55 and 65, from a patient treated with tofacitinib. V gene TRBV10-3 combines with J gene TRBJ2-5; D ambiguous. This CDR3 reads CAGRSATQETQYF. The CDR3 DNA reads TGTGCCGGACGCTCTGCTACCCAAGAGACCCAGTACTTC.